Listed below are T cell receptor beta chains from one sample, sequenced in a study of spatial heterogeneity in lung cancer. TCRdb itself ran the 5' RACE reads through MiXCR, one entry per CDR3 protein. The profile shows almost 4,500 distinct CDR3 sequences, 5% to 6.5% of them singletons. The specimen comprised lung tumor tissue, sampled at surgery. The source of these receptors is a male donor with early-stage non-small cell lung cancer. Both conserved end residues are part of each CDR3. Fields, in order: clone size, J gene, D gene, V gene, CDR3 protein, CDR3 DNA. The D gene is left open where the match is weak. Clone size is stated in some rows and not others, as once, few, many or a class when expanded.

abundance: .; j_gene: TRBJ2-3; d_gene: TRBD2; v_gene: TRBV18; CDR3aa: CASSPKAGSTDTQYF; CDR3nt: TGTGCCAGCTCACCAAAAGCGGGGAGCACAGATACGCAGTATTTT
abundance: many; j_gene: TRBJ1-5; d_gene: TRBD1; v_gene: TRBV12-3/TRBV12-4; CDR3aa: CASSIRRAGGIGQPQHF; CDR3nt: TGTGCCAGCAGTATCCGTCGGGCAGGGGGCATCGGTCAGCCCCAGCATTTT
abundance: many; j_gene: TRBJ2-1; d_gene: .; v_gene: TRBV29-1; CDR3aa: CSVGGDEQFF; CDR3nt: TGCAGCGTTGGAGGGGATGAGCAGTTCTTC
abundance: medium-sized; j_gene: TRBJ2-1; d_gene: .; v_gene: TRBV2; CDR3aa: CASRGKDEQFF; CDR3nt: TGTGCCAGCAGGGGGAAAGATGAGCAGTTCTTC
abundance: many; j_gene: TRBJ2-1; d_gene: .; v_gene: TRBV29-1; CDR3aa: CSVVREYNEQFF; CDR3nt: TGCAGCGTTGTCAGGGAGTACAATGAGCAGTTCTTC
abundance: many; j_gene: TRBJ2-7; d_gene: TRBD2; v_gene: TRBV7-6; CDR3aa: CASSPRTSAYEQYF; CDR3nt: TGTGCCAGCAGCCCGAGGACTAGCGCCTACGAGCAGTACTTC
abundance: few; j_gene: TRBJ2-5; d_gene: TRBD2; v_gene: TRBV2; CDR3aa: CASSELRGGLQETQYF; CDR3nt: TGTGCCAGCAGTGAATTGCGGGGGGGACTCCAAGAGACCCAGTACTTC
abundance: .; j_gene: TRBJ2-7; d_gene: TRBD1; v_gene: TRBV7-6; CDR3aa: CASSLAPGGQGSSYEQYF; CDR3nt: TGTGCCAGCAGCTTAGCCCCTGGGGGACAGGGGTCCTCCTACGAGCAGTACTTC
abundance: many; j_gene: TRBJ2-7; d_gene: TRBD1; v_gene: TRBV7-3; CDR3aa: CASSLLDRELPYEQYF; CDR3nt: TGTGCCAGCAGCTTACTTGACAGGGAGTTACCCTACGAGCAGTACTTC
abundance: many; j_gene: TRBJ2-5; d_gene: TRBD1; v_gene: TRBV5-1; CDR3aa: CASSPGTGTGETQYF; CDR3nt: TGCGCCAGCAGCCCTGGGACCGGGACAGGAGAGACCCAGTACTTC
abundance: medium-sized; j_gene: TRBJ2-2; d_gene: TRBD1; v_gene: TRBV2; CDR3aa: CASRLTGTAPTGELFF; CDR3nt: TGTGCCAGCAGGTTGACCGGGACAGCCCCCACCGGGGAGCTGTTTTTT
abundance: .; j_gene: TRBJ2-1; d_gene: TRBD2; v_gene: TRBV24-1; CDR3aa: CATSDPGTSGGTNEQFF; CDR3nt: TGTGCCACCAGTGATCCGGGGACTAGCGGGGGAACCAATGAGCAGTTCTTC
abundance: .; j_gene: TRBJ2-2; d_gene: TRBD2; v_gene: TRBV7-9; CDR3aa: CASRRYVGLAGPNTGELFF; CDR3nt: TGTGCCAGCAGACGCTACGTAGGACTAGCGGGACCGAACACCGGGGAGCTGTTTTTT
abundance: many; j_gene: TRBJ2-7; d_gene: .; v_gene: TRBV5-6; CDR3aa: CASSLADEQYF; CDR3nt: TGTGCCAGCAGCTTAGCAGACGAGCAGTACTTC
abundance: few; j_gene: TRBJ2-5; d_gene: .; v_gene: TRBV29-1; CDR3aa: CSVVRQQETQYF; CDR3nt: TGCAGCGTTGTCCGACAGCAAGAGACCCAGTACTTC
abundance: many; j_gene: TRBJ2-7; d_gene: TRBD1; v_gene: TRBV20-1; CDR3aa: CSASMGQVYEQYF; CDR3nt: TGCAGTGCTAGTATGGGACAGGTCTACGAGCAGTACTTC
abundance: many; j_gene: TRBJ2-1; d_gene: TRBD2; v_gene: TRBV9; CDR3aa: CASSTSGRTDEQFF; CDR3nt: TGTGCCAGCAGTACTAGCGGGAGGACGGATGAGCAGTTCTTC
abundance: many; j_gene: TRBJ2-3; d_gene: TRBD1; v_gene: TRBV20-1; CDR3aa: CSADRGLTDTQYF; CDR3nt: TGCAGTGCGGACAGGGGCCTCACAGATACGCAGTATTTT
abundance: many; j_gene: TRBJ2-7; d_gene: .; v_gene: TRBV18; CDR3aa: CASSQGQYEQYF; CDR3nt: TGTGCCAGCTCCCAGGGACAATACGAGCAGTACTTC
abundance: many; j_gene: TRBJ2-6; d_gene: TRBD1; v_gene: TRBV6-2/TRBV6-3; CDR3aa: CASRSDRVWANVLTF; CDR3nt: TGTGCCAGCAGGTCGGACAGGGTCTGGGCCAACGTCCTGACTTTC
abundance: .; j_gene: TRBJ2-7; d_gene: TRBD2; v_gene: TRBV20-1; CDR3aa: CTPGLATYEQYF; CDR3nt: TGCACCCCGGGACTAGCCACCTACGAGCAGTACTTC